These 13 T cell receptor beta chains were sequenced from one sample in a study of metastatic and nonmetastatic thyroid tumors. Nobody among the patients had been given any treatment before thyroid surgery. TCRdb reanalyzed the PCR reads with MiXCR. The sample holds tens of thousands of clones; 22% are singletons and the top ten take 3.8%. The sequenced sample consisted of blood. The receptors come from a male donor with papillary thyroid cancer or a benign thyroid nodule (not recorded which). Some clones in this sample may be carry-over from other donors' samples.

This clone was counted ten times or more. The gene calls are TRBV15 and TRBJ2-7; D assignment may be TRBD1 or TRBD2 (5 bases each). CDR1 LNHNV and CDR2 YYDKDF come from the germline V gene (reference sequence). The CDR3 totals 14 residues. Trimming cost V 6 bases and J 0 bases, with 12 bases left between them. The CDR3 bases are TGTGCCACCAGGTCTGGGGGAAGCTCCTACGAGCAGTACTTC. It codes for CATRSGGSSYEQYF.

The genes are TRBV5-1 and TRBJ2-1; D unclear. The CDR3 runs 16 residues. V lost 0 bases and J 0 bases, leaving 10 bases between the germline ends. Germline V gene data show CDR1 as SGHRS and CDR2 as YFSETQ. The CDR3: CASSLVPRPSYNEQFF. For the CDR3, the DNA is TGCGCCAGCAGCTTGGTCCCGCGACCCTCCTACAATGAGCAGTTCTTC.

This clone was seen a handful of times. V gene TRBV20-1 combines with J gene TRBJ1-5; 7 bases agree with TRBD1. The junction had 10 bases not matched to a gene; V was cut back by 3 bases and J by 2 bases. Per the germline V gene, CDR1 is DFQATT and CDR2 is SNEGSKA (reference sequence). The CDR3 covers 16 residues. The CDR3 loop is CSASPSTGVGNQPQHF. The DNA of the CDR3 is TGCAGTGCTAGCCCTTCAACAGGGGTCGGCAATCAGCCCCAGCATTTT.

V is TRBV6-1 and J is TRBJ2-2; the match to TRBD2 covers 8 bases. This CDR3 is built from 17 residues. Per the germline V gene, CDR1 is MNHNS and CDR2 is SASEGT. The trim removed 7 bases at V and 7 bases at J, leaving 17 bases unmatched. In nucleotides, the CDR3 is TGTGCCAGCACCCAAGGATCATCGGGAGGGTTTGGCGGGGAGCTGTTTTTT. It specifies CASTQGSSGGFGGELFF.

The genes are TRBV7-6 and TRBJ1-4, with no clear D. CDR1 is SGHVS and CDR2 is FNYEAQ in the germline V gene. CDR3 length equals 15 residues. V was trimmed by 1 base and J by 3 bases, leaving 9 bases between them. Here the CDR3 DNA reads TGTGCCAGCAGCTTAGAGCCGGCCTCTAATGAAAAACTGTTTTTT. This encodes CASSLEPASNEKLFF.

This clone came up many times. The CDR3 here is CASSQEGEAGNEQFF. CDR3 nucleotide sequence: TGTGCCAGCAGCCAAGAGGGGGAGGCGGGCAATGAGCAGTTCTTC. The V call is TRBV3-1, the J call TRBJ2-1; a possible D gene is TRBD2 (6 bases). Trimming pared 0 bases from V and 6 bases from J, leaving 12 bases between. Per germline, CDR1 LGHDT and CDR2 YNNKEL (reference sequence). CDR3 length: 15 amino acids.

Concerning this clone: The missing conserved phenylalanine or tryptophan at the end of this CDR3 makes a read error likely. This CDR3 reads CASRPDWVTQYL. CDR3 nucleotides: TGTGCCAGCAGACCCGACTGGGTTACGCAGTATCTT. This chain links TRBV12-3 or TRBV12-4 with TRBJ2-3; the D is unclear. Deletions cut 6 bases from V and 8 bases from J, with 12 bases between. The CDR3 length is 12 residues.

This clone showed up many times. As DNA, the CDR3 is TGTGCCAGCTCACCACTTGGGAACGAGCAGTACTTC. Translated, it gives CASSPLGNEQYF. The chain joins TRBV18 to TRBJ2-7; D not resolved. Germline CDR1 KGHSH, CDR2 LQKENI. CDR3 length equals 12 residues. Trimming removed 1 base at V and 5 bases at J, with 6 bases between.

This clone has at least ten counts. The rearrangement joins TRBV10-2 to TRBJ1-2, with 9 bases aligning to TRBD1. V trimming: 3 bases; J trimming: 4 bases; junction bases outside the gene matches: 9. The CDR3 spans 16 residues. Germline V gives CDR1 WSHSY, CDR2 SAAADI. DNA of the CDR3: TGCGCCAGCAGTGACCCGGGGGACAGGGTGCGCTATGGCTACACCTTC. Translating it yields CASSDPGDRVRYGYTF.

J is TRBJ1-1 and V is TRBV20-1; TRBD1 matches 9 bases. Germline lookup yields CDR1 DFQATT and CDR2 SNEGSKA (reference sequence). CDR3 size: 16 residues. The V segment lost 6 bases and the J segment 2 bases; nucleotides outside the gene matches: 13. DNA for the CDR3: TGCAGTGCCCTAAAACTCTCGGGACAGGGAAACACTGAAGCTTTCTTT. This encodes CSALKLSGQGNTEAFF.

By share of the sample, this clone is medium-sized (0.01 to 0.1%). The chain carries TRBV5-1 and TRBJ1-6; 8 nucleotides align to TRBD1. V lost 1 base to trimming and J lost 3 bases; unmatched junction nucleotides: 0. Germline V lookup: CDR1 SGHRS, CDR2 YFSETQ. The CDR3 is 15 residues long. CDR3: CASSLTGGYNSPLHF. CDR3 bases: TGCGCCAGCAGCTTGACAGGGGGCTATAATTCACCCCTCCACTTT.

As for this clone: Compared with germline, one end of the junction differs, possibly owing to a read error. The rearrangement links TRBV7-2 to TRBJ2-5, with a tentative D call TRBD1 (6 bases). Germline CDR1 is SGHTA and CDR2 is FQGNSA. The CDR3 has 13 amino acids. DNA of the CDR3: TGTGCCAGCAGCAGGAATCGAGGGGGTGAGCAGCCCTTC. Translating gives CASSRNRGGEQPF.

This clone was found once. This chain joins TRBV7-9 and TRBJ1-1; 7 nucleotides match TRBD1. J was trimmed by 4 bases and V by 3 bases; bases with no gene match: 5. The CDR3 consists of 14 residues. Germline V lookup: CDR1 SEHNR, CDR2 FQNEAQ (reference sequence). DNA for the CDR3: TGTGCCAGCAGCTTGGAGGGGGCTCTCACTGAAGCTTTCTTT. The encoded protein is CASSLEGALTEAFF.